The 18 T cell receptor beta chains reported below all come from one sample, sequenced in a study of OX40 agonist ivuxolimab in advanced cancers. The method was immunoSEQ multiplex PCR; TCRdb's version includes in-frame clones alone and lacks a portion of them. The sample includes 60,000 or so clones, around 86% of them seen just once. Source: CD4+ or CD8+ T cells sorted from blood, taken in a trial of the OX40 agonist ivuxolimab. The source of these receptors is an adult with an advanced solid tumor such as melanoma, head and neck, liver or kidney cancer.

This clone is a singleton in its sample. The rearrangement joins TRBV4-1 to TRBJ1-1; D is unresolved. V gave up 0 bases and J gave up 5 bases, with 10 bases separating them. Germline CDR1 reads MGHRA; CDR2 reads YSYEKL. This CDR3 region has 14 residues. CDR3 sequence: CASSQDRWGTEAFF. CDR3 bases: TGCGCCAGCAGCCAAGATAGATGGGGAACTGAAGCTTTCTTT.

The chain recombines TRBV5-1 with TRBJ2-3; D possibly corresponds to TRBD2 (6 bases). Germline assignment: CDR1 SGHRS and CDR2 YFSETQ. The length of the CDR3 is 14 residues. The V end was cut by 4 bases, the J end by 0 bases, with 9 bases between. Written as DNA, the CDR3 is TGCGCCAGCAGCGGGGCGGGAAGCACAGATACGCAGTATTTT. It codes for CASSGAGSTDTQYF.

The chain links TRBV6-5 to TRBJ2-2; 8 nucleotides line up with TRBD2. Germline V gene lookup returns CDR1 MNHEY and CDR2 SVGAGI. Trimming cost V 6 bases and J 7 bases; bases outside gene matches: 7. The CDR3 is 14 residues long. CDR3 coding DNA: TGTGCCAGCAGGCCGGGGGGGGCTGTCGGGGAGCTGTTTTTT. Its protein is CASRPGGAVGELFF.

The rearrangement links TRBV7-9 to TRBJ2-5; 9 bases line up with TRBD2. The germline V gene has CDR1 SEHNR and CDR2 FQNEAQ (reference sequence). With 1 base clipped from V and 3 bases from J, the junction kept 3 bases outside the gene matches. CDR3 length equals 15 residues. The CDR3 DNA is TGTGCCAGCAGCTTAGTCCCTAGCGGGAAAGAGACCCAGTACTTC. Amino acids: CASSLVPSGKETQYF.

This clone is a singleton in its sample. The chain uses TRBV4-3 and TRBJ2-2; unclear D gene. V lost 1 base and J 1 base, leaving 10 bases between the germline ends. CDR3 size: 16 residues. Looked up from germline, CDR1 is LGHNA and CDR2 is YSLEER. The chain's CDR3 is CASSQGPTVNTGELFF. The CDR3 DNA reads TGCGCCAGCAGCCAAGGTCCTACAGTGAACACCGGGGAGCTGTTTTTT.

This CDR3 is CASSLPRGSLQFF. CDR3 nucleotide sequence: TGTGCCAGCAGCCTGCCCAGGGGTTCCCTTCAGTTCTTC. The J gene is TRBJ2-1, the V gene TRBV4-2, with a possible D match to TRBD1 (6 bases). This CDR3 is built from 13 residues. Germline V lookup: CDR1 LGHNA, CDR2 YNFKEQ. Trimming took off 4 bases at V and 13 bases at J, with 17 bases between the two ends.

The chain uses TRBV11-2 and TRBJ1-6, with D uncertain. In germline, CDR1 is SGHAT, CDR2 FQNNGV. With 5 bases removed from V and 12 bases from J, the gap between germline ends came to 11 bases. CDR3 size: 12 residues. CDR3 DNA: TGTGCCAGCAGCCAAGTGGGTCAACCCCTCCACTTT. Translated: CASSQVGQPLHF.

A single count supports this clone. Sequence at one end of the junction differs from germline and may be a read error. J is TRBJ2-7 and V is TRBV11-2; D ambiguous. The CDR3 totals 13 residues. Germline V CDR1 and CDR2: SGHAT, FQNNGV. CDR3 amino acids: CAGSLGLSYEQYF. The CDR3 nucleotides are TGTGCCGGCAGCTTAGGGTTAAGCTACGAGCAGTACTTC.

The chain is built from TRBV12-5 and TRBJ1-6, with 11 bases matching TRBD1. The CDR3 has 21 amino acids. The germline V gene has CDR1 LGHNT and CDR2 FRNRAP. The ends lost 4 bases at V and 0 bases at J; junction bases unmatched: 14. The CDR3 here is CASGSLDPGQGGSSYNSPLHF. DNA for the CDR3: TGTGCTAGTGGTTCCCTAGACCCGGGACAGGGGGGAAGCTCCTATAATTCACCCCTCCACTTT.

V gene TRBV7-8 combines with J gene TRBJ1-5, with 8 bases lining up with TRBD1. V gave up 4 bases and J gave up 2 bases; unmatched junction bases: 1. CDR3 length: 14 amino acids. Germline V gene data show CDR1 as SGHVS and CDR2 as FQNEAQ. CDR3 protein: CASSSDRGNQPQHF. In DNA form, the CDR3 reads TGTGCCAGCAGCTCGGACAGGGGCAATCAGCCCCAGCATTTT.

The V call is TRBV6-1, the J call TRBJ1-3, with TRBD1 as a possible D gene (5 bases). The CDR3 sequence is 13 residues long. With 6 bases removed from V and 5 bases from J, the gap between germline ends came to 11 bases. Germline assignment: CDR1 MNHNS and CDR2 SASEGT. In DNA, the CDR3 is TGTGCCAGCAGCCAGGGTGGTAGAAACACCATATATTTT. It codes for CASSQGGRNTIYF.

This clone has more than one count but fewer than ten. The chain recombines TRBV7-3 with TRBJ1-1; no reliable D call. This CDR3 is built from 13 residues. CDR1 SGHTA and CDR2 FQGTGA come from the germline V gene. V was shortened by 1 base and J by 4 bases, with 7 bases between the two germline ends. CDR3 in DNA: TGTGCCAGCAGCTTAAGTGGCATCACTGAAGCTTTCTTT. Its protein is CASSLSGITEAFF.

V and J are TRBV28 and TRBJ1-6; possible D gene TRBD1, 5 bases. Trimming shortened V by 6 bases and J by 10 bases, and 19 bases separated the two germline ends. CDR1 and CDR2 from the germline V gene are MDHEN and SYDVKM. This CDR3 contains 15 residues. The CDR3 DNA sequence: TGTGCCAGCAGGGAGGAAGGGGCGGGAAGGTCACCCCTCCACTTT. As protein: CASREEGAGRSPLHF.

The chain uses TRBV15 and TRBJ2-2; perhaps D is TRBD1 or TRBD2 (5 bases each). The V end was cut by 7 bases, the J end by 5 bases, with 17 bases between. Germline V lookup: CDR1 LNHNV, CDR2 YYDKDF (reference sequence). The length of the CDR3 is 15 residues. The CDR3 DNA is TGTGCCACCACCATCACCGGGACGTCGACCGGGGAGCTGTTTTTT. This encodes CATTITGTSTGELFF.

This sequence joins TRBV5-8 and TRBJ2-7, with TRBD2 matching 7 bases. Germline values: CDR1 SGHTS, CDR2 YDEGEE. V dropped 4 bases and J dropped 6; count of bases not matched to a gene: 7. The CDR3 spans 13 residues. CDR3 amino acids: CASSPIPGGEQYF. The CDR3 bases are TGTGCCAGCAGCCCTATTCCGGGAGGCGAGCAGTACTTC.

The V call is TRBV4-1, the J call TRBJ2-1; 9 bases are a match to TRBD1. V lost 1 base and J lost 2; bases outside the gene matches: 0. The CDR3 has 15 amino acids. CDR1 and CDR2 (germline): MGHRA, YSYEKL. The CDR3 DNA reads TGCGCCAGCAGCCAAGGGGACAGGGCCTACAATGAGCAGTTCTTC. It codes for CASSQGDRAYNEQFF.

The chain joins TRBV7-2 to TRBJ2-3, with D hard to call. Germline-derived CDR1 and CDR2 are SGHTA and FQGNSA. This CDR3 region has 13 residues. The V and J ends lost 1 base and 5 bases respectively, with 7 bases between them. The CDR3 DNA sequence: TGTGCCAGCAGCTTAGTTAAGCAAGATACGCAGTATTTT. It translates to CASSLVKQDTQYF. The full variable domain, with the rest looked up from reference TRBV7-2 and TRBJ2-3, is GAGVSQSPSNKVTEKGKDVELRCDPISGHTALYWYRQSLGQGLEFLIYFQGNSAPDKSGLPSDRFSAERTGGSVSTLTIQRTQQEDSAVYLCASSLVKQDTQYFGPGTRLTVL.

The CDR3 DNA is TGTGCCAGCAGCTTACAGGCGGGGGGGCCAAATGAGCAGTTCTTC. Protein: CASSLQAGGPNEQFF. V usage is TRBV11-2 and J usage is TRBJ2-1; 9 bases are a match to TRBD2. Germline values: CDR1 SGHAT, CDR2 FQNNGV. The CDR3 runs to 15 residues. With 2 bases clipped from V and 7 bases from J, the junction kept 6 bases outside the gene matches.